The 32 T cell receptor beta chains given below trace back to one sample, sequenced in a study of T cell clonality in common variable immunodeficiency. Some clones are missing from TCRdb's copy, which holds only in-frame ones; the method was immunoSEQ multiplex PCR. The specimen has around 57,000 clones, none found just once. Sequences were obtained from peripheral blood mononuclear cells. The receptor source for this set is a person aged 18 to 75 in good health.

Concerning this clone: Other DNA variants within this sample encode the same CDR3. CDR3 amino acids: CASSLVRPSAYGYTF. The CDR3 bases that were read are TGTGCCAGCAGCTTGGTCCGCCCGAGCGCCTATGGC. The rearrangement uses TRBV5-6 and TRBJ1-2, with no clear D. With the read ending 3 residues before the CDR3 end, the germline J gene is used to fill in that end. The germline V gene has CDR1 SGHDT and CDR2 YYEEEE. This CDR3 comprises 15 residues. Deletions cut 0 bases from V and 4 bases from J, with 13 bases between.

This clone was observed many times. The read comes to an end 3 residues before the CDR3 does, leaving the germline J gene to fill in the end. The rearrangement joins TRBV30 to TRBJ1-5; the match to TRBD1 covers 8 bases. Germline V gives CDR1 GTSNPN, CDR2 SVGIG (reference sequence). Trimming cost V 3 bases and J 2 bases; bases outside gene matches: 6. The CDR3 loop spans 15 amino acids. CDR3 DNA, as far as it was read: TGTGCCTGGAGCGCTCAGGGGGCCGGCAATCAGCCC. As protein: CAWSAQGAGNQP. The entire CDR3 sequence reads CAWSAQGAGNQPQHF.

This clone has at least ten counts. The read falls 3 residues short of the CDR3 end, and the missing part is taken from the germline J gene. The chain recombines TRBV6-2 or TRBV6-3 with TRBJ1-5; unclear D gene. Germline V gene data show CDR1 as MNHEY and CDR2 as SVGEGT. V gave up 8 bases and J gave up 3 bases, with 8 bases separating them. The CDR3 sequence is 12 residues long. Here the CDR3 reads CASGQYNQPQHF. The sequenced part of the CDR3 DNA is TGTGCCAGCGGTCAGTACAATCAGCCC.

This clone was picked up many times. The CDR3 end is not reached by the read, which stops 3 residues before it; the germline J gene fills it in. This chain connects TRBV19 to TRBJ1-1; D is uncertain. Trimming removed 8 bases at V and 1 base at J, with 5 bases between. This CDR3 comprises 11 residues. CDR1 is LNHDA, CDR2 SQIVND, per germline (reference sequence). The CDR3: CASYRNTEAFF. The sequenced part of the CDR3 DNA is TGTGCCAGTTATCGGAACACTGAA.

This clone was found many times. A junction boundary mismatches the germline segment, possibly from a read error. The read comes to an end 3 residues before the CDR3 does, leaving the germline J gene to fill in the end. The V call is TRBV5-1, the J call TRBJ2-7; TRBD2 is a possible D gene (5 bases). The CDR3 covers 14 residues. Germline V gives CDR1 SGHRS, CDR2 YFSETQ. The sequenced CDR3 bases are TGCGCCAGCAACTTGGCGGGTGAATCCTACGAG. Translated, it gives CASNLAGESYE. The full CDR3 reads CASNLAGESYEQYF. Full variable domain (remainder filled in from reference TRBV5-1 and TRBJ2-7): KAGVTQTPRYLIKTRGQQVTLSCSPISGHRSVSWYQQTPGQGLQFLFEYFSETQRNKGNFPGRFSGRQFSNSRSEMNVSTLELGDSALYLCASNLAGESYEQYFGPGTRLTVT.

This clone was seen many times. The sequenced CDR3 bases are TGTGCCAGCAGCTTATATGTTTCCTACGAG. It translates to CASSLYVSYE. The full CDR3 sequence reads CASSLYVSYEQYF. The chain recombines TRBV7-2 with TRBJ2-7; D is ambiguous. The DNA ends 3 residues before the CDR3 does, and the rest of the CDR3 is filled in from the germline J gene. This CDR3 comprises 13 residues. The germline V gene encodes CDR1 SGHTA and CDR2 FQGNSA. V dropped 2 bases and J dropped 1 base, with 6 bases sitting between them.

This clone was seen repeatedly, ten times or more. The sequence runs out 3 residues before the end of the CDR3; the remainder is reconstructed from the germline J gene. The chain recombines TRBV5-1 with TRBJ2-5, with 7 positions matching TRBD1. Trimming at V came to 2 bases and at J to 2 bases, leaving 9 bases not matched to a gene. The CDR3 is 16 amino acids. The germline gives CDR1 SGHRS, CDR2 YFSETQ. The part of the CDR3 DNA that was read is TGCGCCAGCAGCTTTGCAGGGGGATTGTTACAAGAGACC. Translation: CASSFAGGLLQET. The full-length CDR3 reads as CASSFAGGLLQETQYF.

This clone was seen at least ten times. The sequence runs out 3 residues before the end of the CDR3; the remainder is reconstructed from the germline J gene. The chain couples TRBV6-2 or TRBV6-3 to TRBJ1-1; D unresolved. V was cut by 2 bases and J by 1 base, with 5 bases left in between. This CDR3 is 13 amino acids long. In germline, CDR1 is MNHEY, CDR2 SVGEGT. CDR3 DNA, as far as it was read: TGTGCCAGCAGTTACCTCAGGAACACTGAA. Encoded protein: CASSYLRNTE. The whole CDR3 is CASSYLRNTEAFF.

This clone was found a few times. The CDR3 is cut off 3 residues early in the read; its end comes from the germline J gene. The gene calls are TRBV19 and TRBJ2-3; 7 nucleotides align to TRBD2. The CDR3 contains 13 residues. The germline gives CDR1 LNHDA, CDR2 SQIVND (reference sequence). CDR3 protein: CASSSGGLTSQYF. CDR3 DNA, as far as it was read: TGTGCCAGTAGTAGCGGGGGTCTTACTTCG. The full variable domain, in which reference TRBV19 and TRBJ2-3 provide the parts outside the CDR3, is DGGITQSPKYLFRKEGQNVTLSCEQNLNHDAMYWYRQDPGQGLRLIYYSQIVNDFQKGDIAEGYSVSREKKESFPLTVTSAQKNPTAFYLCASSSGGLTSQYFGPGTRLTVL.

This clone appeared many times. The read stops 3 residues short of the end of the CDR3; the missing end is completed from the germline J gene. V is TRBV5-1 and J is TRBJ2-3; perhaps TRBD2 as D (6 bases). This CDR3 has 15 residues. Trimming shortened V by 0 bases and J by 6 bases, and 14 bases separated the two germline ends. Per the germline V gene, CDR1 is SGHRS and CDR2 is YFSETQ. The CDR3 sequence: CASSLVVAAGDTQYF. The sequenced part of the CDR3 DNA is TGCGCCAGCAGCTTGGTGGTAGCGGCTGGGGATACG.

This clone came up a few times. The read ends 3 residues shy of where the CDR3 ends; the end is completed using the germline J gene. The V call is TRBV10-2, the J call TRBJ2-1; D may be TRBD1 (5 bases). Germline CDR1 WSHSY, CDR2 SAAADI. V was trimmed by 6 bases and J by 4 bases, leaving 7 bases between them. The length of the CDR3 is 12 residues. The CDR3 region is CASRTGYNEQFF. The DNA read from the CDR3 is TGCGCCAGCAGAACAGGTTACAATGAG.

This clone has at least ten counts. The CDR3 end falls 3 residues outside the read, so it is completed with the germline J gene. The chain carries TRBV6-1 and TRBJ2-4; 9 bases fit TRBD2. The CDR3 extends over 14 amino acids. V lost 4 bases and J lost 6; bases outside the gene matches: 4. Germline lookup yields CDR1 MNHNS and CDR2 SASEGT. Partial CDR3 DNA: TGTGCCAGCAGTGGCTTTAGCGGGAGAAACATT. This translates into CASSGFSGRNI. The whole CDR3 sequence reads CASSGFSGRNIQYF.

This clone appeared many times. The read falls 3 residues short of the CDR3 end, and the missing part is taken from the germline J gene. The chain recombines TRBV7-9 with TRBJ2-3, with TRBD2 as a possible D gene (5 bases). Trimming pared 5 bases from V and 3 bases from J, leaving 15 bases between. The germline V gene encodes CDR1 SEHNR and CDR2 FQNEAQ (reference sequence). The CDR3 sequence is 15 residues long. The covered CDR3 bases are TGTGCCAGCAGCCTGACCGCGGGTAATACAGATACG. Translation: CASSLTAGNTDT. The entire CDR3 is CASSLTAGNTDTQYF.

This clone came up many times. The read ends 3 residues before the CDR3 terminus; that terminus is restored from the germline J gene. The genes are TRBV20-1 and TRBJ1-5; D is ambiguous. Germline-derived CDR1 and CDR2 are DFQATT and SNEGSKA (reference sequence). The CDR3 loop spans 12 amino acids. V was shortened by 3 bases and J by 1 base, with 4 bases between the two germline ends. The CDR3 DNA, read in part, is TGCAGTGCTAGCCCGAGCAATCAGCCC. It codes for CSASPSNQP. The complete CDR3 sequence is CSASPSNQPQHF.

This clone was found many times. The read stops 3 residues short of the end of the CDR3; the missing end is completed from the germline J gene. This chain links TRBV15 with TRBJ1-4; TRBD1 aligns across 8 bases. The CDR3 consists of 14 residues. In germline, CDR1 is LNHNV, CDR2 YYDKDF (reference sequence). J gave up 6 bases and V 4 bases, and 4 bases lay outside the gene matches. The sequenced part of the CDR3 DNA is TGTGCCACCAGCACGGGACAGGTCGATGAAAAA. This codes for CATSTGQVDEK. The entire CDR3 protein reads CATSTGQVDEKLFF.

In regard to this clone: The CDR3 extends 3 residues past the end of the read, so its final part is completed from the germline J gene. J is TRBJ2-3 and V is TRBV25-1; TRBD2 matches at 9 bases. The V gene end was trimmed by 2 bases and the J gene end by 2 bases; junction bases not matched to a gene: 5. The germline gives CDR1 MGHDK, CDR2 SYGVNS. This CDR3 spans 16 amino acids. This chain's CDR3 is CASSETSGHYTDTQYF. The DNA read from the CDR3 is TGTGCCAGCAGTGAAACTAGCGGGCATTACACAGATACG.

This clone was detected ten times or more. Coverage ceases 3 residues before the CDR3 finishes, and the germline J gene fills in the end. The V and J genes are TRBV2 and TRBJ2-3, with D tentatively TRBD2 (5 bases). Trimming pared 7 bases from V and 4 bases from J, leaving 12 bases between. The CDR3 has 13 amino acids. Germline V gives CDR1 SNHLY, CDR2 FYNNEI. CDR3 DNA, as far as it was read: TGTGCCAGCATGAGCGGAGCGTCAGATACG. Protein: CASMSGASDT. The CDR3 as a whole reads CASMSGASDTQYF.

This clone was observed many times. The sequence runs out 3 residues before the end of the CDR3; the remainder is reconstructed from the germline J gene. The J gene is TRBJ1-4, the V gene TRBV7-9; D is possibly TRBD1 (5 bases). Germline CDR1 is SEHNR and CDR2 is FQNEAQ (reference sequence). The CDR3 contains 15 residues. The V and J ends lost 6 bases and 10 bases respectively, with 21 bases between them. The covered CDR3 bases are TGTGCCAGCAGGCTAACGCAGGGTAACGTTGGAAAA. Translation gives CASRLTQGNVGK. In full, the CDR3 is CASRLTQGNVGKLFF.

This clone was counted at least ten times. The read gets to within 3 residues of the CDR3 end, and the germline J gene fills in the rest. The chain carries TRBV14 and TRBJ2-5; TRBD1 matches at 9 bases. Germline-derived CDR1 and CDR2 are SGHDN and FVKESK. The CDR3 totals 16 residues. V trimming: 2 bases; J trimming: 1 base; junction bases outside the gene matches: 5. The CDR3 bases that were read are TGTGCCAGCAGCCAATTGGACAGGGGATTCCAAGAGACC. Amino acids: CASSQLDRGFQET. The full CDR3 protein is CASSQLDRGFQETQYF. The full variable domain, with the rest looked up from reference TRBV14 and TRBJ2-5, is EAGVTQFPSHSVIEKGQTVTLRCDPISGHDNLYWYRRVMGKEIKFLLHFVKESKQDESGMPNNRFLAERTGGTYSTLKVQPAELEDSGVYFCASSQLDRGFQETQYFGPGTRLLVL.

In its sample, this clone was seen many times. The part of the CDR3 DNA that was read is TGTGCCAGCTCACCCCCCGGGAGAAGGGGCGGAGAGACC. Amino acids: CASSPPGRRGGET. The whole CDR3 protein reads CASSPPGRRGGETQYF. V usage is TRBV18 and J usage is TRBJ2-5; a weak D match, TRBD2 (6 bases). The CDR3 end is not reached by the read, which stops 3 residues before it; the germline J gene fills it in. The germline CDR1 and CDR2 sequences are KGHSH and LQKENI. The CDR3 runs to 16 residues. With 3 bases removed from V and 4 bases from J, the gap between germline ends came to 18 bases.

The CDR3 loop is CASSPGLRHTEAFF. The sequenced CDR3 bases are TGTGCCAGCAGCCCCGGCCTCAGGCACACTGAA. The V call is TRBV7-2, the J call TRBJ1-1; no definite D call. The read falls 3 residues short of the CDR3 end, and the missing part is taken from the germline J gene. Trimming took off 5 bases at V and 3 bases at J, with 13 bases between the two ends. CDR1 is SGHTA, CDR2 FQGNSA, per germline. This CDR3 is 14 amino acids long.

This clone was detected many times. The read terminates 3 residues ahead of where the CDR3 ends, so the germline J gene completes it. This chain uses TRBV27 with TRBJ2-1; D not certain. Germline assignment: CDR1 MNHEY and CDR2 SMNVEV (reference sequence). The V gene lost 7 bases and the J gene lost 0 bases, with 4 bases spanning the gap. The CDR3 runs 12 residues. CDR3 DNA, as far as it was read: TGTGCCAGCACAGACTCCTACAATGAG. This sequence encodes CASTDSYNE. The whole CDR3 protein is CASTDSYNEQFF.

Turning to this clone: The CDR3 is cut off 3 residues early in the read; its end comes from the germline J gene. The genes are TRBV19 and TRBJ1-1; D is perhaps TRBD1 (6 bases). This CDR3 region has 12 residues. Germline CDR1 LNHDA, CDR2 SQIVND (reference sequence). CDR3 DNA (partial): TGTGCCAGTAGTCGTCAGGACAGAGGA. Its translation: CASSRQDRG. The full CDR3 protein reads CASSRQDRGAFF.

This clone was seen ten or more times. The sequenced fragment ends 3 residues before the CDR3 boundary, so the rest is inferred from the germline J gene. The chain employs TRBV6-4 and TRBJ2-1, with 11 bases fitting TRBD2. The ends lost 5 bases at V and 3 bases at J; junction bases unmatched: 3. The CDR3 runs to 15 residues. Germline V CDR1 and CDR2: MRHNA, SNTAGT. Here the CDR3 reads CASSKLAGDYNEQFF. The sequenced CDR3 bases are TGTGCCAGCAGTAAACTAGCGGGAGACTACAATGAG.

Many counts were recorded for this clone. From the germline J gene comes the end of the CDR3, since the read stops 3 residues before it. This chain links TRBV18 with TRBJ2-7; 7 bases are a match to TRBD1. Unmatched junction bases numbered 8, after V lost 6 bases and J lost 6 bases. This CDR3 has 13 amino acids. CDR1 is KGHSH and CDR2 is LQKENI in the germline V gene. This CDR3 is CASSGQSSREQYF. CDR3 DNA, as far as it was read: TGTGCCAGCTCGGGACAGTCTAGCCGCGAG.

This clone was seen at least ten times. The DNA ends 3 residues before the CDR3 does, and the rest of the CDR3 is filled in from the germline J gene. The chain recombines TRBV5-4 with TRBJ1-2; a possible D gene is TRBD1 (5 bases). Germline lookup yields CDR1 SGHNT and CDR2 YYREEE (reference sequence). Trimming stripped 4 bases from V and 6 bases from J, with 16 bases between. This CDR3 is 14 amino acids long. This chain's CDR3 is CASSQSEGDDGYTF. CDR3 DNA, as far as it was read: TGTGCCAGCAGCCAGAGTGAAGGGGATGATGGC.

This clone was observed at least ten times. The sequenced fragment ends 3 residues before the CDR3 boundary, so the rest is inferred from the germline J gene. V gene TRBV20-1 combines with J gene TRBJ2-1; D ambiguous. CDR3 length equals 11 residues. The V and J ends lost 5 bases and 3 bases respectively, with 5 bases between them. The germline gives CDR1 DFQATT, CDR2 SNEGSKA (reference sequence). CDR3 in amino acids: CSAQNYNEQFF. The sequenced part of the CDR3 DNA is TGCAGTGCTCAGAACTACAATGAG.

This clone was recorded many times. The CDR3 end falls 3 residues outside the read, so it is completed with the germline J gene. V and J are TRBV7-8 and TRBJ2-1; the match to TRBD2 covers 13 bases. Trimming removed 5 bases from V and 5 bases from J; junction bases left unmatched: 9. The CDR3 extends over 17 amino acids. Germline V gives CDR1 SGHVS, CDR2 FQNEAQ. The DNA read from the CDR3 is TGTGCCAGCAGCCCGACGGAGGGACTAGCGGGAAACAATGAG. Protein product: CASSPTEGLAGNNE. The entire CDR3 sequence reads CASSPTEGLAGNNEQFF.

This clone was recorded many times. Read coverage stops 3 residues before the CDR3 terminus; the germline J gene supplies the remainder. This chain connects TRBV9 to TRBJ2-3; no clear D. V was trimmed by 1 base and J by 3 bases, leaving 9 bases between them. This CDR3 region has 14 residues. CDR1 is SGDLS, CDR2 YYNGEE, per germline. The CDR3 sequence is CASSVLSLTDTQYF. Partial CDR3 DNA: TGTGCCAGCAGCGTACTAAGCCTGACAGATACG. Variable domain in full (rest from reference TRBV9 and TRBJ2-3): DSGVTQTPKHLITATGQRVTLRCSPRSGDLSVYWYQQSLDQGLQFLIQYYNGEERAKGNILERFSAQQFPDLHSELNLSSLELGDSALYFCASSVLSLTDTQYFGPGTRLTVL.

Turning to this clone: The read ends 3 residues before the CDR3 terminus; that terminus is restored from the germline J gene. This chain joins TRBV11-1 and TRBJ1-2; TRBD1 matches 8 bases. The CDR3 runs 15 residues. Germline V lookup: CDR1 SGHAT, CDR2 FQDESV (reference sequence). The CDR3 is CASSLIGQGTLGYTF. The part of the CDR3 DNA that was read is TGTGCCAGCAGCTTAATCGGACAGGGTACACTAGGC.

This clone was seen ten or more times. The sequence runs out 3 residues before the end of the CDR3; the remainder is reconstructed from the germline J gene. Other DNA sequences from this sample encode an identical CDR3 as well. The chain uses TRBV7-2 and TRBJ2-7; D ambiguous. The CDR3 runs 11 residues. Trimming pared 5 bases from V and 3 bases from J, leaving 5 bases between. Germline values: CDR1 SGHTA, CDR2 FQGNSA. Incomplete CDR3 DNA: TGTGCCAGCAGCCTCTACTACGAG. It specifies CASSLYYE. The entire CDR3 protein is CASSLYYEQYF.

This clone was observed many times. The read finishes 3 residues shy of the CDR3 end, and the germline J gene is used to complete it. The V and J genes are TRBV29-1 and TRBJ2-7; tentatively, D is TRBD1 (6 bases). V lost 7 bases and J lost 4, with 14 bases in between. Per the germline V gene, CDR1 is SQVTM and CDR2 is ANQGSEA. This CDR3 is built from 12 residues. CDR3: CSALTRGYEQYF. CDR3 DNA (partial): TGCAGCGCCCTAACGAGGGGGTACGAG.